This TCR beta chain was sequenced in a study of CXCR3-negative and CXCR3-positive naive CD8 T cells. The study's findings and limits: High diversity, comparable across both naive subsets, contrasted with much lower diversity in memory CD8+ cells. When CXCR3-positive naive cells were set against CXCR3-negative naive cells, the former had more hydrophobic TRB CDR3s. No difference in surface CD5 was seen between naive subsets, and TCR strength was inferred from TRB CDR3 properties.

The authors prepared UMI-labeled TRB cDNA libraries by 5' RACE. TCRdb reanalyzed the 5' RACE reads, giving one entry per CDR3 protein sequence and no DNA. The sample data list tens of thousands of distinct CDR3 sequences. As for this clonotype: The antigen is undetermined.

The TCR sequence derives from a human donor in good health. Some clones in this sample may be carry-over from other donors' samples. The sequenced sample was naive CXCR3- CD8+ T cells from blood. Subset reported: CD45RO-CCR7+CD27+CD95- naive CD8+ T cells lacking CXCR3 (TNR3-).

Here the CDR3 reads CASSGQNNEQFF. V is TRBV5-1 and J is TRBJ2-1. CDR1 and CDR2 (germline): SGHRS, YFSETQ. The CDR3 length is 12 residues.